Presented here are 7 T cell receptor beta chains from one specimen sequenced in a study of shared clonotypes between healthy human individuals. Sequencing used immunoSEQ multiplex PCR; TCRdb keeps in-frame clones, though not all of them. The table has roughly 2,500,000 clones, 90% to 95% seen once. The sequenced sample consisted of naive CD4+ T cells from PBMCs. Subset noted: CD45RA+ positively selected. The receptors derive from a young man in good health. Some clones in this sample may be carry-over from other donors' samples.

This sequence joins TRBV5-4 and TRBJ2-1; 14 bases match TRBD2. V dropped 4 bases and J dropped 8; count of bases not matched to a gene: 11. The CDR3 length is 17 residues. From germline, CDR1 is SGHNT and CDR2 YYREEE (reference sequence). In nucleotides, the CDR3 is TGTGCCAGCAGCCCGCCTACCGGGACTAGCGGGAGTCATGAGCAGTTCTTC. Protein product: CASSPPTGTSGSHEQFF.

This rearrangement joins TRBV5-1 to TRBJ2-1; D gene ambiguous. Germline CDR1 and CDR2: SGHRS and YFSETQ. V lost 2 bases and J 4 bases, leaving 13 bases between the germline ends. This CDR3 is built from 15 residues. CDR3 in DNA: TGCGCCAGCAGCTTACGAGTGGGTGGGTACAATGAGCAGTTCTTC. Translated, it gives CASSLRVGGYNEQFF.

Of note for this clone: Other DNA sequences within the sample encode an identical CDR3. This rearrangement joins TRBV6-5 to TRBJ2-5; D is uncertain. V lost 0 bases to trimming and J lost 5 bases, with 13 bases between them. This CDR3 has 15 residues. Germline values: CDR1 MNHEY, CDR2 SVGAGI. The CDR3 bases are TGTGCCAGCAGTTACTCGGGCACGGGCCGGGAGACCCAGTACTTC. Encoded protein: CASSYSGTGRETQYF.

This clone was seen once. The chain links TRBV10-2 to TRBJ2-7; a possible D gene is TRBD2 (6 bases). Trimming took off 8 bases at V and 2 bases at J, with 13 bases between the two ends. Germline V lookup: CDR1 WSHSY, CDR2 SAAADI. CDR3 size: 13 residues. The CDR3 protein is CASRLANAYEQYF. The DNA for the CDR3 is TGCGCCAGCCGCCTAGCGAATGCCTACGAGCAGTACTTC.

This chain connects TRBV4-3 to TRBJ2-2, with TRBD2 matching 14 bases. The CDR3 spans 18 residues. V was pared by 1 base and J by 5 bases, with 6 bases of the junction left unmatched. Germline CDR1 reads LGHNA; CDR2 reads YSLEER. CDR3: CASSQGGLAGGGTGELFF. The DNA for the CDR3 is TGCGCCAGCAGCCAAGGCGGACTAGCGGGAGGTGGAACCGGGGAGCTGTTTTTT.

J is TRBJ1-1 and V is TRBV7-2; D is unclear. With 2 bases removed from V and 5 bases from J, the gap between germline ends came to 9 bases. The CDR3 extends over 13 amino acids. Germline V gene lookup returns CDR1 SGHTA and CDR2 FQGNSA. The DNA of the CDR3 is TGTGCCAGCAGCTTATGGGGTCTAACTGAAGCTTTCTTT. This encodes CASSLWGLTEAFF. The complete variable domain, with remaining parts taken from reference TRBV7-2 and TRBJ1-1, reads GAGVSQSPSNKVTEKGKDVELRCDPISGHTALYWYRQSLGQGLEFLIYFQGNSAPDKSGLPSDRFSAERTGGSVSTLTIQRTQQEDSAVYLCASSLWGLTEAFFGQGTRLTVV.

The V call is TRBV28, the J call TRBJ1-5, with 8 nucleotides matching TRBD1. Unmatched junction bases numbered 15, after V lost 10 bases and J lost 7 bases. CDR3 length: 15 amino acids. Germline V gene lookup returns CDR1 MDHEN and CDR2 SYDVKM. The CDR3 sequence: CATGKTTGDRQPQHF. The CDR3, as DNA: TGTGCCACCGGTAAGACGACAGGGGATAGACAGCCCCAGCATTTT.